This T cell receptor (beta chain) was found in a study of T-cell reconstitution after alpha-beta-depleted transplantation in children. Study-wide results and limits: Several hundred expanded graft clones reportedly supplied alpha-beta T cells about two months after transplant. At one year after transplant, newly produced T cells mostly accounted for T-cell counts and diversity.

The CDR3 has 15 residues. Germline loops: CDR1 SEHNR, CDR2 FQNEAQ (reference sequence). The V gene end was trimmed by 1 base and the J gene end by 12 bases; junction bases not matched to a gene: 10. This clonotype was detected ten times or more. The antigen remains undetermined. Using unique molecular identifiers, the investigators prepared the TCRbeta library. TCRdb used MiXCR to reprocess the PCR reads, holding one entry per CDR3 protein. The repertoire holds roughly 500,000 distinct CDR3 sequences, with roughly a tenth as singletons. The clonotype originates from a child aged 2 to 9 with inherited bone marrow failure, due to receive a stem cell transplant. The sequences come from PBMCs, collected before TCRalphabeta/CD19-depleted stem cell transplant. This rearrangement joins TRBV7-9 to TRBJ2-7; 12 bases line up with TRBD1. Written as DNA, the CDR3 is TGTGCCAGCAGCTTAGAGGGACAGGGGGCCGAGTGGCCGTACTTC. As protein: CASSLEGQGAEWPYF. Full variable domain (missing parts from reference TRBV7-9 and TRBJ2-7): DTGVSQNPRHKITKRGQNVTFRCDPISEHNRLYWYRQTLGQGPEFLTYFQNEAQLEKSRLLSDRFSAERPKGSFSTLEIQRTEQGDSAMYLCASSLEGQGAEWPYFGPGTRLTVT.